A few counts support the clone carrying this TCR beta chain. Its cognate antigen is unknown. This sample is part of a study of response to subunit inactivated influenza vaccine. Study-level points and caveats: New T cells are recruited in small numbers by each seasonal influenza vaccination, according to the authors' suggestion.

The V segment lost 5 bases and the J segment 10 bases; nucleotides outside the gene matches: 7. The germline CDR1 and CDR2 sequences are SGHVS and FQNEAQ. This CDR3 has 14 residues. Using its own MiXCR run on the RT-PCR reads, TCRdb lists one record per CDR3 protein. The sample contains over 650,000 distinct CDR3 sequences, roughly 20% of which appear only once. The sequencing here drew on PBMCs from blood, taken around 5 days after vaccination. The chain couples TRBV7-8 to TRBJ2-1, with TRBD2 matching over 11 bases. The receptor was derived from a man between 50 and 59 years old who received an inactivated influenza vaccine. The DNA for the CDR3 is TGTGCCAGCAGCCCGGGACTAGCGGAGGGGGAGCAGTTCTTC. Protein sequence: CASSPGLAEGEQFF.